This note documents a single T cell receptor beta chain sequence. What it binds is not known. CDR1 is MNHNS and CDR2 is SASEGT in the germline V gene. V shed 3 bases, J shed 4 bases, and the junction held 8 bases outside the gene matches. This CDR3 is built from 16 residues. TCRdb's copy holds only in-frame clones and misses some; the assay was immunoSEQ multiplex PCR. Counted here are 38,000 or so clones, 95% occurring once; the ten biggest clones make up 0.5% to 0.6%. The sample belongs to a study of graft-versus-host responses after intestinal transplantation. Study information: Multivisceral, liver-intestinal, or isolated intestinal grafts went to recipients.

Study-wide findings and caveats: There was an association between peak levels of circulating GvH clones and early post-transplant HvG declines. Patients who carried graft-donor T cell macrochimerism also had high graft-versus-host to host-versus-graft clonal ratios in their allografts.

The clonotype comes from a human donor who was the organ donor for an intestinal transplant. This sequence joins TRBV6-1 and TRBJ2-3, with TRBD2 matching 9 bases. The sequences come from unstimulated CD8+ T cells sorted from spleen or lymph node cells, collected before transplant. CDR3 region: CASSDTGTSLSDTQYF. CDR3 bases: TGTGCCAGCAGTGACACCGGGACTAGCCTCTCAGATACGCAGTATTTT.